This TCR beta chain stems from a study of Graves' ophthalmopathy and Graves' hyperthyroidism. Findings and caveats of the study: Appearing in blood as well were most expanded thyroid clonotypes above 0.001 frequency.

V lost 4 bases, J lost 6 bases, and 2 bases lay in between. Germline V gives CDR1 KGHDR, CDR2 SFDVKD. CDR3 length equals 11 residues. The TCR beta CDR3 regions underwent amplification from RNA transcripts. First-round RT-PCR used HTBI primers; second-round multiplex PCR followed. A single record per CDR3 protein comes from TCRdb applying MiXCR to the multiplex PCR reads. This table holds about 700,000 distinct CDR3 sequences, about 38% found once. As concerns this clonotype: Antigen: not known. A much larger clone differs from this one at a single base, so this may be a read error.

The chain employs TRBV24-1 and TRBJ2-2, with D uncertain. Input material: peripheral blood. This clonotype was sampled from an adult man with Graves' ophthalmopathy. CDR3 sequence (DNA): TGTGCCACCAGTGACGCCGGGGAGCTGTTTTTT. It yields the protein CATSDAGELFF.